These T cell receptor beta chains were read from a single sample in a study of blood T cells in healthy people across ages. TCRdb fed the 5' RACE reads into MiXCR, producing one record per CDR3 protein. Of 650,000 to 950,000 distinct CDR3 sequences listed, around 42% were seen once; the top ten hold about 21%. Specimen: blood. The receptors were gathered from a man between 60 and 75 years old in good health. The CDR3 runs from the conserved cysteine through the conserved F or W. Fields, in order: CDR3 DNA, CDR3 protein, clone size, V gene, J gene, D gene. A D gene is named only where the DNA matches it firmly. Clone size, where shown, is once, few, many, or a class for clones that have expanded.

TGTGCCATCAGTAACAGGGACAAGTCCTACGAGCAGTACTTC	CAISNRDKSYEQYF	.	TRBV10-3	TRBJ2-7	.
TGTGCCAGCAGCTCCCGGACTAGCGACAATGAGCAGTTCTTC	CASSSRTSDNEQFF	few	TRBV7-2	TRBJ2-1	TRBD2
TGTGCCAGCACCCAAACAGGGTATTCCTATAATTCACCCCTCCACTTT	CASTQTGYSYNSPLHF	few	TRBV27	TRBJ1-6	.
TGTGCCAGTACCGGGACAGGGAACACTGAAGCTTTCTTT	CASTGTGNTEAFF	few	TRBV2	TRBJ1-1	TRBD1
TGTGCCAGCAGCCAAAGGGCGGTTCAGGGGGAGAAGTACTTC	CASSQRAVQGEKYF	.	TRBV3-1	TRBJ2-5	TRBD1
TGTGCCAGCAACGGCGGGCAGGGGCCTAATGAGCAGTTCTTC	CASNGGQGPNEQFF	.	TRBV6-4	TRBJ2-1	.
TGTGCCAGCAGTGAAAGGGGCTACGAGCAGTACTTC	CASSERGYEQYF	.	TRBV2	TRBJ2-7	.
TGTGCCAGCAGCCACTGGGGCCTAGGGGCGCAAGAGACCCAGTACTTC	CASSHWGLGAQETQYF	.	TRBV11-2	TRBJ2-5	.
TGTGCCAGCAGCATAAGGGACAGGGGGCATGAGCAGTTCTTC	CASSIRDRGHEQFF	.	TRBV5-5	TRBJ2-1	TRBD1
TGTGCCAGCAGTCCCCTCGGGGGGTCGGACTATGGCTACACCTTC	CASSPLGGSDYGYTF	few	TRBV25-1	TRBJ1-2	.
TGTGCCAGCAAACCGGACCGCGCGAACACCGGGGAGCTGTTTTTT	CASKPDRANTGELFF	.	TRBV6-2/TRBV6-3	TRBJ2-2	.
TGTGCCAGCAGCGTAAATCCGGGACAGGGTACTGGAAACACCATATATTTT	CASSVNPGQGTGNTIYF	.	TRBV9	TRBJ1-3	TRBD1
TGTGCCAGCAGCTTAACCAGGGGCCTTGGAGAGACTCAGTACTTC	CASSLTRGLGETQYF	once	TRBV7-8	TRBJ2-7	.
TGTGCCAGCAGCTTAGCGTCCAGGGACTACGAGCAGTACTTC	CASSLASRDYEQYF	few	TRBV7-8	TRBJ2-7	.
TGCAGTGCTAGTGTAATCGGTGAGCAGTTCTTC	CSASVIGEQFF	.	TRBV20-1	TRBJ2-1	.
TGTGCCAGCAGCGTAGCCCTTGGCAGTAGCTCCTACAATGAGCAGTTCTTC	CASSVALGSSSYNEQFF	many	TRBV9	TRBJ2-1	.
TGTGCCAGCAGCCCCCCCGAGAGACAGGGACTCGACGAGCAGTACTTC	CASSPPERQGLDEQYF	few	TRBV9	TRBJ2-7	.
TGTGCCAGCAGTCCCCCGGGGGCAGCTAACTATGGCTACACCTTC	CASSPPGAANYGYTF	.	TRBV7-2	TRBJ1-2	.
TGTGCCAGCAGCGTGGGAGGGCCTCTCTATGGCTACACCTTC	CASSVGGPLYGYTF	few	TRBV7-2	TRBJ1-2	.
TGTGCCAGCAGCCAAGTTTGGGTGAATGAGCAGTTCTTC	CASSQVWVNEQFF	.	TRBV3-1	TRBJ2-1	.
TGTGCCTGCAGCTTCGGGGGGGCCTACAATGAGCAGTTCTTC	CACSFGGAYNEQFF	once	TRBV7-2	TRBJ2-1	TRBD2
TGCAGTGCCCTGGCAGGGACTCAAAACACCATATATTTT	CSALAGTQNTIYF	.	TRBV20-1	TRBJ1-3	.
TGCAGCGTTGAAGATTTCGGGTGGCCAAGTGAGACTGAAGCTTTCTTT	CSVEDFGWPSETEAFF	few	TRBV29-1	TRBJ1-1	.
TGTGCCAGCAGCTTAGGCCCAGGCGGTCCGCAGTACTTC	CASSLGPGGPQYF	.	TRBV13	TRBJ2-5	.
TGTGCCATCAGTGGGGGGGGCACCGGGGAGCTGTTTTTT	CAISGGGTGELFF	.	TRBV10-3	TRBJ2-2	TRBD2